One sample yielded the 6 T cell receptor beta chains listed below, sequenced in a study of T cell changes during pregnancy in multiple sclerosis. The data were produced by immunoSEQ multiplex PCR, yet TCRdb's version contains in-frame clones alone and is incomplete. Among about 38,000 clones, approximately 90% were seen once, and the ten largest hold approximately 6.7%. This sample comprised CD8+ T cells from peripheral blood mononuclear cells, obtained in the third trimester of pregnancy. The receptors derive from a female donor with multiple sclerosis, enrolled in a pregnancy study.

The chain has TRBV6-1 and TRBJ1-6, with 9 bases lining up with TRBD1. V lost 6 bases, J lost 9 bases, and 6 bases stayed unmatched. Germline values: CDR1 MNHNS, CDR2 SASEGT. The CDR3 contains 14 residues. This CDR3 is CASRGTGIGSPLHF. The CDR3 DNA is TGTGCCAGCAGGGGGACAGGGATCGGTTCACCCCTCCACTTT.

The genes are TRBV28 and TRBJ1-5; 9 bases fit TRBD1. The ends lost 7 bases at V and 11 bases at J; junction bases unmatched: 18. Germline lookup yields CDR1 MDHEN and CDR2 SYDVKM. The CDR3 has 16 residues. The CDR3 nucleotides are TGTGCCAGCACGTCAAAGGGGACAGGGCTTAATCCAGCCCAGCATTTT. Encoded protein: CASTSKGTGLNPAQHF.

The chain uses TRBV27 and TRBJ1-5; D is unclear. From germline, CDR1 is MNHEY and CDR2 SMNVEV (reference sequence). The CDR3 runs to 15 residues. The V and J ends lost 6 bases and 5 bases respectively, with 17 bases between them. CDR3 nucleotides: TGTGCCAGCAGCCCTGGCTGGGAGGGAGATCAGCCCCAGCATTTT. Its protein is CASSPGWEGDQPQHF.

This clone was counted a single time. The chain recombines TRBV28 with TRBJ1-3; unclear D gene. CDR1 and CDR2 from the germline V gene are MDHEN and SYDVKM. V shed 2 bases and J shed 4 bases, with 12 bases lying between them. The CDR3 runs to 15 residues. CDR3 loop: CASSLAYPSGNTIYF. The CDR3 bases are TGTGCCAGCAGTTTAGCCTATCCCTCCGGAAACACCATATATTTT.

The CDR3 nucleotides read TGTGCCAGCAGTGAACAGAGGATGACTTTCTTT. This sequence encodes CASSEQRMTFF. The V gene is TRBV2, the J gene TRBJ1-1; no definite D call. V was trimmed by 2 bases and J by 12 bases, leaving 10 bases between them. This CDR3 has 11 residues. Germline-derived CDR1 and CDR2 are SNHLY and FYNNEI.

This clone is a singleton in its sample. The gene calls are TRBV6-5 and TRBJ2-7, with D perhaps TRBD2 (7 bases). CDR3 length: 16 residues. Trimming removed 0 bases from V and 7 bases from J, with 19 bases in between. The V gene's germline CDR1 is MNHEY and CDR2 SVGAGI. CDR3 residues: CASSYSGGDTLDEQYF. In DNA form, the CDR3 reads TGTGCCAGCAGTTACTCGGGGGGGGACACTCTAGATGAGCAGTACTTC.